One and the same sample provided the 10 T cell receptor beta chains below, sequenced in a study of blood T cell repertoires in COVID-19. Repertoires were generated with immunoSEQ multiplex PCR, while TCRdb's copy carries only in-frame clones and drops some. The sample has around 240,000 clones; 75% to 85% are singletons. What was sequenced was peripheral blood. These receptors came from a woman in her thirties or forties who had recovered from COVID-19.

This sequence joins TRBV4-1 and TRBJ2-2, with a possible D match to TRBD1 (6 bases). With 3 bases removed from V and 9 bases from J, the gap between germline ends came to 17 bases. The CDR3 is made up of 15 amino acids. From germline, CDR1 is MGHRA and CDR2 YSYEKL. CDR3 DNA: TGCGCCAGCAGCCAGACGGAGAGGGGGAATTGGGAGCTGTTTTTT. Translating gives CASSQTERGNWELFF.

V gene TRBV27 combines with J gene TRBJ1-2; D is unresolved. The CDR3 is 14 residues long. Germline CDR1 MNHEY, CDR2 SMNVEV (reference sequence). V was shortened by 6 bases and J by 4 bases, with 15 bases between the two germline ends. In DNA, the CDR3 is TGTGCCAGCAGGACCGTTCGGGAGGGCTATGGCTACACCTTC. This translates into CASRTVREGYGYTF.

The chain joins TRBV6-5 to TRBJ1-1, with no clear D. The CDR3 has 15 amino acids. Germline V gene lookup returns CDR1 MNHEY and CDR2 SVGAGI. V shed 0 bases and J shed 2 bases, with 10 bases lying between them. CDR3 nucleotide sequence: TGTGCCAGCAGTTACTCGAGCAGGATAAACACTGAAGCTTTCTTT. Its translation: CASSYSSRINTEAFF.

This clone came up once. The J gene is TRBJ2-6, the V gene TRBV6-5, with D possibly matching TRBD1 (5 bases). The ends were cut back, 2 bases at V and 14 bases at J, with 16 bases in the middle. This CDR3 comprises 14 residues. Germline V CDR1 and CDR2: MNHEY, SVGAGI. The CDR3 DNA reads TGTGCCAGCAGTTACAACAGGCCGCTCAGCTTCCTGACTTTC. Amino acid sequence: CASSYNRPLSFLTF.

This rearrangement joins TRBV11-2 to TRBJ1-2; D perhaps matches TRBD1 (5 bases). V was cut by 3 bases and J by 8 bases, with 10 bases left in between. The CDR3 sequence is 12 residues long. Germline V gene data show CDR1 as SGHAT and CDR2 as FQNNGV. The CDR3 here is CASSLERGGYTF. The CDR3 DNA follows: TGTGCCAGCAGCTTGGAACGGGGGGGCTACACCTTC.

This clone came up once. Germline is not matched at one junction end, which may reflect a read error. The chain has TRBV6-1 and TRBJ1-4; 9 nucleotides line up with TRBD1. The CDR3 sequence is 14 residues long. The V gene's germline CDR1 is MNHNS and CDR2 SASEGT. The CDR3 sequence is CASREGTGNEKLFF. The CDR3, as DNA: TGTGCCAGCAGAGAAGGGACAGGGAACGAAAAACTGTTTTTT.

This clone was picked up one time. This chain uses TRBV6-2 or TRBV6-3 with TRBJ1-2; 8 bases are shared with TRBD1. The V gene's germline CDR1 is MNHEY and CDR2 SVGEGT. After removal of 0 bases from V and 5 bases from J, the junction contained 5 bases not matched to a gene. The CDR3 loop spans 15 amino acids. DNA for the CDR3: TGTGCCAGCAGTTACTCGGGACAGGCCGATTATGGCTACACCTTC. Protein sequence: CASSYSGQADYGYTF.

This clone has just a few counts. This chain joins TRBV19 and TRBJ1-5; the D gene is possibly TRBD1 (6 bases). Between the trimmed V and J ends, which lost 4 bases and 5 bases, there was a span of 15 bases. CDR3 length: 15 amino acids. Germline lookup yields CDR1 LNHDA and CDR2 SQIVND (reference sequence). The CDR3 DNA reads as TGTGCCAGTAGTAGGTCAGGGGCGAGGGATCAGCCCCAGCATTTT. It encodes CASSRSGARDQPQHF.

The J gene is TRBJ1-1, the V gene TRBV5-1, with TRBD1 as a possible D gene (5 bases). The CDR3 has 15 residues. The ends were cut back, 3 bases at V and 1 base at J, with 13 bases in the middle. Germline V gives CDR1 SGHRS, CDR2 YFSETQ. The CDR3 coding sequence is TGCGCCAGCAGCTCATTATCGGGGGGGAACACTGAAGCTTTCTTT. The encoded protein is CASSSLSGGNTEAFF.

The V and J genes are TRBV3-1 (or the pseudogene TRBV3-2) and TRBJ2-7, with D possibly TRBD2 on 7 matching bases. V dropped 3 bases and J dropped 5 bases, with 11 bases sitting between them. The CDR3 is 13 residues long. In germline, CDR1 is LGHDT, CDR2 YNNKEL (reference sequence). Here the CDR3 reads CASSHLGGDEQYF. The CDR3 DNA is TGTGCCAGCAGCCACCTAGGGGGGGACGAGCAGTACTTC.